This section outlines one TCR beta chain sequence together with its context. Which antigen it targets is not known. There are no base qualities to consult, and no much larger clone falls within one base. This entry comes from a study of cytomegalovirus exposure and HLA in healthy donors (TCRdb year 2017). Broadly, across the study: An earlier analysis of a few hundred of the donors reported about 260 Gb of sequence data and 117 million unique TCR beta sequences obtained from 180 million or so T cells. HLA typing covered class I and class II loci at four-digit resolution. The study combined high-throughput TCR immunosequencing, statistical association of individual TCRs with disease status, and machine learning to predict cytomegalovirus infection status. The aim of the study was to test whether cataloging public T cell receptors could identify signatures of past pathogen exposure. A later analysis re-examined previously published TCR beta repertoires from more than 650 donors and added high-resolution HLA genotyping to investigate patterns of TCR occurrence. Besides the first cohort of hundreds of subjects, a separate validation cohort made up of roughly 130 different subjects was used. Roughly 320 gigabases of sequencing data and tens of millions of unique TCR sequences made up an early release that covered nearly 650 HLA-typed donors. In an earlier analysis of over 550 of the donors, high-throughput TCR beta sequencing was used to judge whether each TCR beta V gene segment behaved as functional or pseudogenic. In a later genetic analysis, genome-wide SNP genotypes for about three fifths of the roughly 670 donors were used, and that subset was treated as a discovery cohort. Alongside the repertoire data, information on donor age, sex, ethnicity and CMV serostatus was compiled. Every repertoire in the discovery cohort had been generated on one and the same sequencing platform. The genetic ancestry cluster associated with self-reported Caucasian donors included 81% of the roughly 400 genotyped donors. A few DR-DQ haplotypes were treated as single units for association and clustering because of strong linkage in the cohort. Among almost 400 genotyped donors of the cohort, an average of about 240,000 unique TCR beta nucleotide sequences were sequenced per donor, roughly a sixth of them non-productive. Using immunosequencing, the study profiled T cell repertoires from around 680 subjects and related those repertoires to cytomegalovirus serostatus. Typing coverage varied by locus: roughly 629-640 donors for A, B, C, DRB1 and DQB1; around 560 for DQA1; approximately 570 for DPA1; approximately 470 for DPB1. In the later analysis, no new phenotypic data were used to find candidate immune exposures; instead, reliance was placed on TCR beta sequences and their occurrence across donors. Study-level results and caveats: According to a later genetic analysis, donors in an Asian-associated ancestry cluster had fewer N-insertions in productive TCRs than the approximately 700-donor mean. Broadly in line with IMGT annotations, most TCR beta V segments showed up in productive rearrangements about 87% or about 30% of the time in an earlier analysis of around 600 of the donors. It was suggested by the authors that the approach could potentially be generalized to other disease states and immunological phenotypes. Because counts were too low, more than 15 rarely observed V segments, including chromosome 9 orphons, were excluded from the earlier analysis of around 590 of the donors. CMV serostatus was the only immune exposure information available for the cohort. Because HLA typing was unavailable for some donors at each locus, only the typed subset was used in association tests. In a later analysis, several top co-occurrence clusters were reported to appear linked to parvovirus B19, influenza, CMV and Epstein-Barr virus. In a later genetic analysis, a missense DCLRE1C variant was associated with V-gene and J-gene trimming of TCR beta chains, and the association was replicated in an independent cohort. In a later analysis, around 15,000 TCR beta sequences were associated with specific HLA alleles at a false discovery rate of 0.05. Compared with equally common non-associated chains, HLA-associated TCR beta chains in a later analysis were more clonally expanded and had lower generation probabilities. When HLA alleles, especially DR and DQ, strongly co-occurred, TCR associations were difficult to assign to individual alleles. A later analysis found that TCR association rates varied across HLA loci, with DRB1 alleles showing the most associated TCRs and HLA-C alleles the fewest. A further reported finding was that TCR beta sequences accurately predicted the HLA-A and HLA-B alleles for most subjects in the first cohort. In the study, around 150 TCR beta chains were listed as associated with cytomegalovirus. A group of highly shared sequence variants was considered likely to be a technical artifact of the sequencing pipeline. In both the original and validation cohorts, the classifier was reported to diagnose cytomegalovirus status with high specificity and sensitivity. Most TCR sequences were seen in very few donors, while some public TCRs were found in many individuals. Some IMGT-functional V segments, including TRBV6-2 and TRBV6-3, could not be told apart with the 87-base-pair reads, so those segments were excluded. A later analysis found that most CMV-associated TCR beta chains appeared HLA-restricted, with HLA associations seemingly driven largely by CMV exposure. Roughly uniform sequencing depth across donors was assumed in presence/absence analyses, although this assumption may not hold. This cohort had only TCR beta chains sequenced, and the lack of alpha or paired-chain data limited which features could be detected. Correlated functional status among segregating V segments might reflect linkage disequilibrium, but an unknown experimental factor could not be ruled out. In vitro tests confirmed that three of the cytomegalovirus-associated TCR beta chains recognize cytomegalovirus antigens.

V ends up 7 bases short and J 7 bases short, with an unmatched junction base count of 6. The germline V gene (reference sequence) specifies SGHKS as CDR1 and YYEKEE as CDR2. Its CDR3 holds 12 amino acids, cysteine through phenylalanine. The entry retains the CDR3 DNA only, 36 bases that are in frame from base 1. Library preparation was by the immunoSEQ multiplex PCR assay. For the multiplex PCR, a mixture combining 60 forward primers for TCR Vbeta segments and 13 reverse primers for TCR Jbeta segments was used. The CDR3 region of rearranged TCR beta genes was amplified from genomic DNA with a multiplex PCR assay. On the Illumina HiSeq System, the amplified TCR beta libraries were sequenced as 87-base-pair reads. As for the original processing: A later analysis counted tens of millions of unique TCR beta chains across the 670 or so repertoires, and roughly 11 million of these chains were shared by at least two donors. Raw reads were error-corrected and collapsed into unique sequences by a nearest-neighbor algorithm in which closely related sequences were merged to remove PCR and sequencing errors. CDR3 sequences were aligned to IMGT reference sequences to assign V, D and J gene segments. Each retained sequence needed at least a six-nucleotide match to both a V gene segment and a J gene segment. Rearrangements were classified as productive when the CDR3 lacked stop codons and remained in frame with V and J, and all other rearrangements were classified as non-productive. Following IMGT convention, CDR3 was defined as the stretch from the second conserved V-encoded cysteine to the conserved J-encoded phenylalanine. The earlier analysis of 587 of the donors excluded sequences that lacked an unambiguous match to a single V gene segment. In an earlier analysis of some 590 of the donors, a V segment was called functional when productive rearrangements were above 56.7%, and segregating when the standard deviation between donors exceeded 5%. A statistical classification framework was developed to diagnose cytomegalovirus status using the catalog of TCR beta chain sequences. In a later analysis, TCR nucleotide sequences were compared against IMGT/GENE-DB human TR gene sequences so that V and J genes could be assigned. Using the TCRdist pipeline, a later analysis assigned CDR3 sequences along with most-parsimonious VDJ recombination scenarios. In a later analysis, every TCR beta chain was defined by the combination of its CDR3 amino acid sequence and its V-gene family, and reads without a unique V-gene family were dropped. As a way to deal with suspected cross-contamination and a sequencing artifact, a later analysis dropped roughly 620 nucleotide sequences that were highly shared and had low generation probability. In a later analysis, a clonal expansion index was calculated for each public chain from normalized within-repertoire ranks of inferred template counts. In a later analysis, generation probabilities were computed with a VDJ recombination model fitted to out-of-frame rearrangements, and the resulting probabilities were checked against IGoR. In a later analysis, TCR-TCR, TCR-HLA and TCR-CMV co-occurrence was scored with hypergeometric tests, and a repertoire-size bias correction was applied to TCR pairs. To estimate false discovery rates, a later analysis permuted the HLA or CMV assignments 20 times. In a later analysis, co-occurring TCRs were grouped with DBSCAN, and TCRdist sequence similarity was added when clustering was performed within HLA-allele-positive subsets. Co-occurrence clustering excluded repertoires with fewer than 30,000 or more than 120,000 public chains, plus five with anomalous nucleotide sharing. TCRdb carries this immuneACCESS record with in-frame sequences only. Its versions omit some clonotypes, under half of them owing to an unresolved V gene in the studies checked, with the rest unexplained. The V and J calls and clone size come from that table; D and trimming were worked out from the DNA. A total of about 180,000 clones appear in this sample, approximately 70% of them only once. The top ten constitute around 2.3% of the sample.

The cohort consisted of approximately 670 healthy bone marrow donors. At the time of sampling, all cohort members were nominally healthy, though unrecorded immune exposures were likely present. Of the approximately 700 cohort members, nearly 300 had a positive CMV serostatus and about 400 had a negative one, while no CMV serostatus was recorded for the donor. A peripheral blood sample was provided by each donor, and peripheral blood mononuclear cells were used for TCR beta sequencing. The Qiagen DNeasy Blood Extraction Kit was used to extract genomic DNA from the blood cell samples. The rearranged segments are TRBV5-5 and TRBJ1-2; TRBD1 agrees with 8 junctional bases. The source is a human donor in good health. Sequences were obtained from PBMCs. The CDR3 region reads CASDGTGVGYTF. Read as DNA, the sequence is TGTGCCAGCGACGGGACAGGCGTTGGCTACACCTTC.